This TCR beta chain was documented in a study of T cell responses to AZD1222 COVID-19 vaccine. Findings and limits, study-wide: The reported proportion of spike-specific TCRs targeting unmutated variant regions was nearly half. Clonal diversity was possibly underestimated, and white British individuals and females predominated among donors.

Of note for this clone: Its antigen is undetermined.

The CDR3 runs 16 residues. Trimming removed 6 bases from V and 2 bases from J, with 17 bases in between. The V gene's germline CDR1 is LNHDA and CDR2 SQIVND (reference sequence). Clones were sequenced by immunoSEQ multiplex PCR, and TCRdb holds only the in-frame ones, with some missing. The data hold 60,000 to 65,000 clones, with around 84% observed a single time. V gene TRBV19 combines with J gene TRBJ2-1; possible D gene TRBD1, 5 bases. Here the sequenced sample was peripheral blood, taken on day 0 of AZD1222 vaccination. This TCR was recovered from an adult in good health. CDR3 nucleotides: TGTGCCAGTAGAGTAGGGGTAGGTAGGGCCTACAATGAGCAGTTCTTC. As protein: CASRVGVGRAYNEQFF.